The next 24 T cell receptor beta chains were all read from a single sample in a study of control samples from healthy donors and cancer patients. Some clones are missing from TCRdb's copy, which holds only in-frame ones; the method was immunoSEQ multiplex PCR. This sample has around 53,000 clones, with around 85% found just once. Sequencing was done on a sample of PBMCs. These receptors were taken from a woman aged 45-65 years with lung cancer.

The J gene is TRBJ2-3, the V gene TRBV9; tentatively, D is TRBD1 (6 bases). This CDR3 is 15 amino acids long. Trimming took off 4 bases at V and 2 bases at J, with 14 bases between the two ends. Germline V gene lookup returns CDR1 SGDLS and CDR2 YYNGEE. In DNA form, the CDR3 reads TGTGCCAGCAGCTCCGGACAGACCAACACAGATACGCAGTATTTT. Amino acids: CASSSGQTNTDTQYF.

This sequence joins TRBV28 and TRBJ1-2; 9 bases match TRBD1. The CDR3 spans 14 residues. The V and J ends lost 5 bases and 7 bases, in that order; junction bases with no gene match: 8. Germline V gene lookup returns CDR1 MDHEN and CDR2 SYDVKM. The CDR3 here is CASSPPDRGGGYTF. As DNA, the CDR3 is TGTGCCAGCAGTCCACCAGACAGGGGGGGTGGCTACACCTTC.

The chain recombines TRBV6-5 with TRBJ2-7, with D perhaps assigned TRBD1 or TRBD2 (5 bases each). Between the trimmed V and J ends, which lost 6 bases and 0 bases, there was a span of 12 bases. The germline gives CDR1 MNHEY, CDR2 SVGAGI. The CDR3 spans 14 residues. The CDR3 DNA reads TGTGCCAGCAGAGGGACGGGTAGCTCCTACGAGCAGTACTTC. Protein sequence: CASRGTGSSYEQYF.

The genes are TRBV6-2 or TRBV6-3 and TRBJ1-1; D is possibly TRBD1 (5 bases). CDR3 length equals 17 residues. Germline CDR1 MNHEY, CDR2 SVGEGT. V lost 2 bases to trimming and J lost 3 bases, with 19 bases between them. Here the CDR3 DNA reads TGTGCCAGCAGTTACCATCGGGGCCCCCGGTTGGACACTGAAGCTTTCTTT. It encodes CASSYHRGPRLDTEAFF.

The chain is built from TRBV7-9 and TRBJ1-4; the match to TRBD1 covers 9 bases. Germline CDR1 SEHNR, CDR2 FQNEAQ (reference sequence). The CDR3 runs 19 residues. The ends lost 5 bases at V and 2 bases at J; junction bases unmatched: 15. CDR3 residues: CASSPGPTGGSRTNEKLFF. The CDR3 coding sequence is TGTGCCAGCAGCCCGGGGCCGACAGGGGGATCGAGGACTAATGAAAAACTGTTTTTT.

The chain couples TRBV14 to TRBJ2-7; unclear D gene. Looked up from germline, CDR1 is SGHDN and CDR2 is FVKESK. The CDR3 loop spans 13 amino acids. The V end lost 4 bases, the J end lost 3 bases, and 10 bases lay between the germline ends. The CDR3 region has the DNA TGTGCCAGCAGCCCCCTCCAGAGCTACGAGCAGTACTTC. Amino acid sequence: CASSPLQSYEQYF.

The table lists this clone with a few counts. The V call is TRBV11-3, the J call TRBJ1-1; no clear D. The germline gives CDR1 SGHNT, CDR2 YENEEA. The CDR3 runs 14 residues. V was pared by 4 bases and J by 4 bases, with 13 bases between. The CDR3 sequence is CASSSREVTTEAFF. The CDR3 DNA reads TGTGCCAGCAGCTCTAGGGAGGTGACCACTGAAGCTTTCTTT.

A single count supports this clone. This sequence joins TRBV7-2 and TRBJ1-5; D gene unclear. CDR1 and CDR2 from the germline V gene are SGHTA and FQGNSA. The CDR3 spans 15 residues. Trimming removed 2 bases from V and 4 bases from J, with 12 bases in between. This CDR3 reads CASSLILSSNQPQHF. Here the CDR3 DNA reads TGTGCCAGCAGCTTAATACTAAGCAGTAATCAGCCCCAGCATTTT. The full variable domain, in which reference TRBV7-2 and TRBJ1-5 provide the parts outside the CDR3, is GAGVSQSPSNKVTEKGKDVELRCDPISGHTALYWYRQSLGQGLEFLIYFQGNSAPDKSGLPSDRFSAERTGGSVSTLTIQRTQQEDSAVYLCASSLILSSNQPQHFGDGTRLSIL.

The V gene is TRBV5-5, the J gene TRBJ1-1; D remains unclear. The V end lost 0 bases, the J end lost 0 bases, and 6 bases lay between the germline ends. CDR1 is SGHKS and CDR2 is YYEKEE in the germline V gene (reference sequence). CDR3 size: 14 residues. CDR3 loop: CASSLGRLNTEAFF. CDR3 bases: TGTGCCAGCAGCTTGGGACGGTTGAACACTGAAGCTTTCTTT.

This chain links TRBV4-3 with TRBJ2-3, with TRBD2 matching over 7 bases. CDR1 and CDR2 from the germline V gene are LGHNA and YSLEER. V shed 4 bases and J 3 bases; nucleotides not matched to a gene: 10. The CDR3 loop spans 16 amino acids. The CDR3 bases are TGCGCCAGCAGCCCCGGGGAAGGACTAGGAACAGATACGCAGTATTTT. It encodes CASSPGEGLGTDTQYF.

This clone was seen once. The chain uses TRBV11-1 and TRBJ1-1; D is perhaps TRBD1 (5 bases). From germline, CDR1 is SGHAT and CDR2 FQDESV (reference sequence). There are 14 residues in the CDR3. V was trimmed by 5 bases and J by 5 bases, leaving 15 bases between them. As DNA, the CDR3 is TGTGCCAGCAGCCCAGGGCTCTGGGGTACTGAAGCTTTCTTT. Encoded protein: CASSPGLWGTEAFF.

The rearrangement uses TRBV6-1 and TRBJ1-5, with D unclear. The CDR3 covers 16 residues. Looked up from germline, CDR1 is MNHNS and CDR2 is SASEGT. Trimming shortened V by 2 bases and J by 0 bases, and 11 bases separated the two germline ends. CDR3: CASSEKRQYSNQPQHF. The CDR3 DNA follows: TGTGCCAGCAGTGAAAAAAGGCAGTATAGCAATCAGCCCCAGCATTTT.

The chain uses TRBV10-3 and TRBJ1-5, with D hard to call. With 6 bases removed from V and 4 bases from J, the gap between germline ends came to 16 bases. CDR1 and CDR2 from the germline V gene are ENHRY and SYGVKD. This CDR3 has 15 amino acids. CDR3 DNA: TGTGCCATCAGCCCCACTCCGGTGCGAAATCAGCCCCAGCATTTT. As protein: CAISPTPVRNQPQHF.

This clone was found a few times. The chain employs TRBV10-3 and TRBJ1-1; no firm D call. Germline CDR1 and CDR2: ENHRY and SYGVKD. The CDR3 runs 8 residues. Here the CDR3 reads CAHWEAFF. CDR3 bases: TGTGCGCATTGGGAAGCTTTCTTT.

For the CDR3, the DNA is TGTGCCAGCAGCTTGTACAGCGGGACTCAGCCCCAGCATTTT. This codes for CASSLYSGTQPQHF. This sequence joins TRBV5-5 and TRBJ1-5; D may be TRBD1 (5 bases). V shed 1 base and J shed 6 bases, with 11 bases lying between them. The CDR3 is made up of 14 amino acids. Germline V gene data show CDR1 as SGHKS and CDR2 as YYEKEE (reference sequence).

This sequence joins TRBV2 and TRBJ1-5; D unresolved. This CDR3 region has 11 residues. Germline CDR1 is SNHLY and CDR2 is FYNNEI. Trimming took 6 bases from V and 5 from J, leaving 5 bases between them. The CDR3 nucleotides read TGTGCCAGCAGGCTTGATCAGCCCCAGCATTTT. Encoded protein: CASRLDQPQHF.

V gene TRBV15 combines with J gene TRBJ2-7, with 12 bases aligning to TRBD1. Trimming at V came to 5 bases and at J to 6 bases, leaving 11 bases not matched to a gene. Germline CDR1 reads LNHNV; CDR2 reads YYDKDF (reference sequence). The CDR3 runs to 16 residues. CDR3 sequence (DNA): TGTGCCACCAGCTCTAAAACCGGGACAGGGGGCGTCGAGCAGTACTTC. Its translation: CATSSKTGTGGVEQYF.

The chain is built from TRBV12-3 or TRBV12-4 and TRBJ2-1; maybe TRBD1 (6 bases). V was shortened by 5 bases and J by 10 bases, with 15 bases between the two germline ends. This CDR3 is built from 13 residues. As DNA, the CDR3 is TGTGCCAGCAGTCCCATAACAGGGAAAGAGCAGTTCTTC. It is translated as CASSPITGKEQFF.

The rearrangement links TRBV11-3 to TRBJ1-1; D is ambiguous. CDR3 size: 15 residues. Germline V CDR1 and CDR2: SGHNT, YENEEA. The V gene lost 0 bases and the J gene lost 4 bases, with 12 bases spanning the gap. The CDR3 DNA reads as TGTGCCAGCAGCTTAGAACAGATCCTGGGCACTGAAGCTTTCTTT. It is translated as CASSLEQILGTEAFF.

The chain employs TRBV7-2 and TRBJ2-1; 8 positions match TRBD1. Germline V gene sequence: CDR1 SGHTA, CDR2 FQGNSA. The CDR3 contains 15 residues. Trimming cost V 4 bases and J 3 bases; bases outside gene matches: 5. As DNA, the CDR3 is TGTGCCAGCAGCTACGGACAGGGAGGCTACAATGAGCAGTTCTTC. Protein product: CASSYGQGGYNEQFF.

The chain links TRBV7-9 to TRBJ1-1; maybe TRBD1 (6 bases). There are 17 residues in the CDR3. Trimming stripped 1 base from V and 1 base from J, with 16 bases between. CDR1 is SEHNR and CDR2 is FQNEAQ in the germline V gene (reference sequence). In DNA, the CDR3 is TGTGCCAGCAGCTTAGAAGATTTGTGGACAGAGAACACTGAAGCTTTCTTT. Translated: CASSLEDLWTENTEAFF.

The chain links TRBV11-3 to TRBJ2-1; no clear D. Trimming removed 0 bases at V and 10 bases at J, with 22 bases between. CDR1 and CDR2 (germline): SGHNT, YENEEA. The CDR3 is 17 amino acids. The CDR3 reads CASSLDKGPNSISEQFF. The DNA for the CDR3 is TGTGCCAGCAGCTTAGATAAGGGCCCTAATAGCATCAGCGAGCAGTTCTTC.

V usage is TRBV24-1 and J usage is TRBJ2-1; TRBD1 matches at 8 bases. The CDR3 contains 16 residues. After removal of 4 bases from V and 4 bases from J, the junction contained 8 bases not matched to a gene. Germline CDR1 KGHDR, CDR2 SFDVKD. The chain's CDR3 is CATSDRRTGLYNEQFF. The CDR3 bases are TGTGCCACCAGTGACCGTAGGACAGGGCTTTACAATGAGCAGTTCTTC.

This chain joins TRBV6-5 and TRBJ1-2; 11 positions agree with TRBD1. CDR1 MNHEY and CDR2 SVGAGI come from the germline V gene. The CDR3 has 15 amino acids. The junction had 9 bases not matched to a gene; V was cut back by 8 bases and J by 4 bases. The CDR3 region has the DNA TGTGCCAGCGGGGGGAGGACAGGGGGCGGCTATGGCTACACCTTC. This translates into CASGGRTGGGYGYTF.